What follows is one T cell receptor (beta chain) and its context. This sample was included in a study of blood T cell repertoires in COVID-19. Study summary: The study drew acute and convalescent COVID-19 samples from the United States, Italy and Spain. The analysed material was cDNA or gDNA that came from T cells, B-cell-depleted T cells, or PBMCs.

CDR3 size: 12 residues. Deletions cut 3 bases from V and 8 bases from J, with 10 bases between. Under the authors' procedure: Reference gene primer amplification in the assay estimated nucleated cell counts. Method: immunoSEQ multiplex PCR; TCRdb's copy keeps in-frame clones and lacks some. The V and J calls and clone size were taken over from that table, and D and trimming were inferred from the DNA. Here the sample spans roughly 14,000 clones, around 84% being singletons. The chain couples TRBV12-3 or TRBV12-4 to TRBJ1-1; D is undetermined. This TCR derives from a woman aged 50 to 60 with active or convalescent COVID-19. The sequencing input was peripheral blood. The CDR3 region is CASSFSTPEAFF. The CDR3 region has the DNA TGTGCCAGCAGTTTCTCCACTCCCGAAGCTTTCTTT.